This T cell receptor (beta chain) was sequenced in a study of cytomegalovirus exposure and HLA in healthy donors. Study information: Unique TCR beta sequences numbering around 110 million came from about 179 million T cells in an earlier analysis.

This clone was detected once. Antigen specificity is unknown. Study conclusions and caveats: Per a prior analysis, the majority of TCR beta V segments were productive roughly 87% or roughly 30% of the time.

It was with 60 Vbeta and 13 Jbeta primers that the PCR ran. The repertoire was sequenced with immunoSEQ multiplex PCR; TCRdb's copy has only in-frame clones and lacks some. The sample carries 99,000 or so clones, approximately 76% recorded once. Sequenced material: PBMCs. The clonotype originates from a woman between 18 and 29 years old in good health and CMV-seropositive.

The DNA of the CDR3 is TGTGCCAGCACCTTTCTCTTAAATCAGCCCCAGCATTTT. Protein sequence: CASTFLLNQPQHF. The chain employs TRBV28 and TRBJ1-5; D remains unclear. Trimming cost V 7 bases and J 4 bases, with 11 bases left between them. The V gene's germline CDR1 is MDHEN and CDR2 SYDVKM. This CDR3 contains 13 residues.